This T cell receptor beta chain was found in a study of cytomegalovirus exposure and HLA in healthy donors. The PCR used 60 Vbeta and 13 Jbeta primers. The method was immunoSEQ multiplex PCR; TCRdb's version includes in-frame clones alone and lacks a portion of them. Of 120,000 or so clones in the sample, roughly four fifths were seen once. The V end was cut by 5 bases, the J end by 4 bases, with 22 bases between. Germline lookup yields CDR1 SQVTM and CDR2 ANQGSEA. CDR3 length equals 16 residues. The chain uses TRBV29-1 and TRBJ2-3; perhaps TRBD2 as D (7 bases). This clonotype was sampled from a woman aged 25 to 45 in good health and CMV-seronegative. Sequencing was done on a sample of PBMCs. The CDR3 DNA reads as TGCAGCGTTAGCTCGGCTTCGGGGGGCGGATCAGATACGCAGTATTTT. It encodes CSVSSASGGGSDTQYF.